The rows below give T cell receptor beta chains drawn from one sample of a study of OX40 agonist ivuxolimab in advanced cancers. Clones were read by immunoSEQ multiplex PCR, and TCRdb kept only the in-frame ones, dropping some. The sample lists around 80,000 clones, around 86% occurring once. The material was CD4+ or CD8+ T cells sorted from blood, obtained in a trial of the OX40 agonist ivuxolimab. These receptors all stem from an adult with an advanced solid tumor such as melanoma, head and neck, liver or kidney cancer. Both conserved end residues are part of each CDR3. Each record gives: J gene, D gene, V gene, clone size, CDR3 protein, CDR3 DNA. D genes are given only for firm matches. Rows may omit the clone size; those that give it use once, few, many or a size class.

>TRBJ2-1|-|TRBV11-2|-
CASIPRGADYNEQFF
TGTGCCAGCATCCCTCGGGGGGCGGATTACAATGAGCAGTTCTTC
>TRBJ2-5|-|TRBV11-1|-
CASSLAVSLETQYF
TGTGCCAGCAGCTTAGCCGTCAGTTTAGAGACCCAGTACTTC
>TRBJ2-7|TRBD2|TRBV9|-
CASSVAFGGIYEQYF
TGTGCCAGCAGCGTAGCATTCGGGGGGATCTACGAGCAGTACTTC
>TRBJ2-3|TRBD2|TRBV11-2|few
CASSFFPSGGASTDTQYF
TGTGCCAGCAGCTTTTTCCCGAGCGGGGGGGCCAGCACAGATACGCAGTATTTT
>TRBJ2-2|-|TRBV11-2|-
CASSDVGGPNTGELFF
TGTGCCAGCAGCGATGTGGGGGGACCGAACACCGGGGAGCTGTTTTTT
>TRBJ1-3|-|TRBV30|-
CAWSDDSGNTIYF
TGTGCCTGGAGTGATGACTCGGGAAACACCATATATTTT
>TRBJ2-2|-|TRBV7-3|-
CASSLGLGTGNTGELFF
TGTGCCAGCAGCTTAGGACTCGGGACGGGGAACACCGGGGAGCTGTTTTTT
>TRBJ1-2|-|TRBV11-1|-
CASSLSRGGSYGYTF
TGTGCCAGCAGCTTATCCAGGGGCGGAAGCTATGGCTACACCTTC
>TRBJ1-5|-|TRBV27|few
CASSLSGTRIYSNQPQHF
TGTGCCAGCAGTTTATCAGGTACCAGGATCTATAGCAATCAGCCCCAGCATTTT
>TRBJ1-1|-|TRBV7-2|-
CASSLAGPEAFF
TGTGCCAGCAGCTTAGCAGGCCCTGAAGCTTTCTTT
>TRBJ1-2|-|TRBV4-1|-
CASSQVRGGDNYGYTF
TGCGCCAGCAGCCAAGTGAGGGGGGGAGATAACTATGGCTACACCTTC
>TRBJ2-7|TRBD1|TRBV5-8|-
CASSLGRGTNEQYF
TGTGCCAGCAGCTTGGGCAGGGGGACAAACGAGCAGTACTTC
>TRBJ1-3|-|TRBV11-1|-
CASSLDNSGNTIYF
TGTGCCAGCAGCTTAGACAACTCTGGAAACACCATATATTTT
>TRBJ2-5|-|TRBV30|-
CAWTGGETQYF
TGTGCCTGGACCGGGGGCGAGACCCAGTACTTC
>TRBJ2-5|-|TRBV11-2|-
CASSLEGHKRQETQYF
TGTGCCAGCAGCTTAGAGGGCCATAAGCGGCAAGAGACCCAGTACTTC
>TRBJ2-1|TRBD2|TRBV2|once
CAIRNPSGLMSYNEQFF
TGTGCCATCAGGAATCCTAGCGGGTTAATGTCCTACAATGAGCAGTTCTTC
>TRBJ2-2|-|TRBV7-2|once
CASSLVRYRELFF
TGTGCCAGCAGCTTAGTTCGATACCGGGAGCTGTTTTTT
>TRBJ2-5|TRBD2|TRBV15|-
CATSPGRAGETQYF
TGTGCCACCAGCCCAGGGAGGGCTGGAGAGACCCAGTACTTC
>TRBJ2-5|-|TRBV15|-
CATSRRASEGGETQYF
TGTGCCACCAGCAGGAGGGCGTCGGAGGGAGGAGAGACCCAGTACTTC
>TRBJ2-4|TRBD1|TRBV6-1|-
CASSRDRARNIQYF
TGTGCCAGCAGCCGCGACAGGGCAAGGAACATTCAGTACTTC
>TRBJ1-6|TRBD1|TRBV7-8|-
CASSLYGTDLNSPLHF
TGTGCCAGCAGCTTATATGGGACAGATCTTAATTCACCCCTCCACTTT
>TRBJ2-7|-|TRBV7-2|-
CASSLGGTGSYEQYF
TGTGCCAGCAGCTTAGGGGGCACGGGATCCTACGAGCAGTACTTC
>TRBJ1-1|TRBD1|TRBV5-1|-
CASSLNPARTGFEAFF
TGCGCCAGCAGCTTGAACCCAGCCCGGACAGGGTTTGAAGCTTTCTTT
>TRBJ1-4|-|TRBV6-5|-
CASSYHSNEKLFF
TGTGCCAGCAGTTACCACAGTAATGAAAAACTGTTTTTT
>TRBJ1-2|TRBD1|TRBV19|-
CASSIDKGDRGTRGYTF
TGTGCCAGTAGTATAGATAAAGGGGACAGGGGGACCCGCGGCTACACCTTC
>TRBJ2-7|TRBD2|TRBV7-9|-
CASSLPTSRAYEQYF
TGTGCCAGCAGCTTACCGACTAGCAGGGCCTACGAGCAGTACTTC
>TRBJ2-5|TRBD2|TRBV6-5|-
CASTTLSGAKETQYF
TGTGCCAGCACAACCCTGAGCGGGGCCAAAGAGACCCAGTACTTC
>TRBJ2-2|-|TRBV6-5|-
CASSSFSTHTGELFF
TGTGCCAGCAGTTCGTTTTCCACGCACACCGGGGAGCTGTTTTTT
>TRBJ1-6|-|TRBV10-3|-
CATQTGAGESPLHF
TGTGCCACCCAAACGGGGGCAGGCGAATCACCCCTCCACTTT
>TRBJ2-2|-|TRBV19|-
CASSIAGGTGELFF
TGTGCCAGTAGTATAGCTGGGGGGACCGGGGAGCTGTTTTTT
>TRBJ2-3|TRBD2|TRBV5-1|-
CASSLWTRTDTQYF
TGCGCCAGCAGCTTGTGGACTAGGACAGATACGCAGTATTTT
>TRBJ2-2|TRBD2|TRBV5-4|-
CASSGTSIANTGELFF
TGTGCCAGCAGTGGGACTAGCATCGCGAACACCGGGGAGCTGTTTTTT
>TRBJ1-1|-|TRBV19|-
CASSMTQPRRTEAFF
TGTGCCAGTAGTATGACCCAACCGCGGCGCACTGAAGCTTTCTTT
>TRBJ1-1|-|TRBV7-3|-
CASSLGQNTEAFF
TGTGCCAGCAGCTTGGGACAGAACACTGAAGCTTTCTTT
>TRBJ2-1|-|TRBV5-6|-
CASSLLPQGGSYNEQFF
TGTGCCAGCAGCCTCCTTCCACAGGGAGGCTCCTACAATGAGCAGTTCTTC
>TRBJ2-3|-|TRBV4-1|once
CASSLRSGADTDTQYF
TGCGCCAGCAGCCTCCGAAGTGGGGCAGACACAGATACGCAGTATTTT
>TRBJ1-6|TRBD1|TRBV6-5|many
CASSYQGGNSPLHF
TGTGCCAGCAGTTACCAGGGGGGTAATTCACCCCTCCACTTT
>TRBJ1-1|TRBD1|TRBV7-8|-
CASSFRQGVNTEAFF
TGTGCCAGCAGCTTCCGACAGGGGGTGAACACTGAAGCTTTCTTT
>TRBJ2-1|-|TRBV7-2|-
CASSTGTGWDEQFF
TGTGCCAGCAGTACCGGGACCGGGTGGGATGAGCAGTTCTTC
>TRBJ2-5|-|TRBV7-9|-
CASSLMRVGRGETQYF
TGTGCCAGCAGCTTAATGCGGGTAGGGCGGGGTGAGACCCAGTACTTC
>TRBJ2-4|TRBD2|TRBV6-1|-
CASSEPGGGKNIQYF
TGTGCCAGCAGTGAACCCGGGGGGGGCAAAAACATTCAGTACTTC